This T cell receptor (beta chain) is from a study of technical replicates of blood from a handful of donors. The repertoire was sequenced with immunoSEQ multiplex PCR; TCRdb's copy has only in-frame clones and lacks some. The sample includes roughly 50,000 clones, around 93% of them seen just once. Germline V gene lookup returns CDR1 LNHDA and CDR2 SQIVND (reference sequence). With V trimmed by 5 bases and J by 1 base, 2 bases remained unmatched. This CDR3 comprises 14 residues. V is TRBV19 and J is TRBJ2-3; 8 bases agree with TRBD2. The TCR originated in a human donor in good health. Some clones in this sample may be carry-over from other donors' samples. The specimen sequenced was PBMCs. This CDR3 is CASSSGGGTDTQYF. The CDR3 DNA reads TGTGCCAGTAGTTCCGGGGGGGGCACAGATACGCAGTATTTT.